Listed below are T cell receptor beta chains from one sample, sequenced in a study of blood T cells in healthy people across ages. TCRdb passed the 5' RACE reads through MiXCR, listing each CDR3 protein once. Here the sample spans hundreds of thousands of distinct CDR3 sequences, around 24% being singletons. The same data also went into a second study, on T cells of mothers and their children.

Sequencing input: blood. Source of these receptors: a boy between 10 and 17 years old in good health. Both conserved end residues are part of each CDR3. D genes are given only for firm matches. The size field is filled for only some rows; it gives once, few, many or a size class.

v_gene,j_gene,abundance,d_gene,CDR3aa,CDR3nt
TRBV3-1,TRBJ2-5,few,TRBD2,CASSHTSGEETQYF,TGTGCCAGCAGCCATACTAGCGGAGAAGAGACCCAGTACTTC
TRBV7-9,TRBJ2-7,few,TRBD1,CASSYAYQGDEQYF,TGTGCCAGCAGCTACGCCTATCAGGGGGACGAGCAGTACTTC
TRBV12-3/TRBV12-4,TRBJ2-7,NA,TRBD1,CASRGTATNSYEQYF,TGTGCCAGCAGGGGGACAGCAACAAACTCCTACGAGCAGTACTTC
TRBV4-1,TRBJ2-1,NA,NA,CASSQVPGSIYEQFF,TGCGCCAGCAGCCAAGTACCCGGGAGTATCTATGAGCAGTTCTTC
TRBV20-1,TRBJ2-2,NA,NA,CSASPIYRAGNTGELFF,TGCAGTGCTAGCCCGATTTACAGGGCGGGGAACACCGGGGAGCTGTTTTTT
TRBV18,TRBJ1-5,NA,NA,CASSKNTDSNQPQHF,TGTGCCAGCTCAAAAAATACCGATAGCAATCAGCCCCAGCATTTT
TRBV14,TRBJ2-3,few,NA,CASSRKRDTQYF,TGTGCCAGCAGCCGCAAGCGAGATACGCAGTATTTT
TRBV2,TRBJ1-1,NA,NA,CASTEGRGIMNTEAFF,TGTGCCAGCACGGAGGGGAGGGGGATCATGAACACTGAAGCTTTCTTT
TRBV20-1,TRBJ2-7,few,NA,CSASYDYEQYF,TGCAGTGCTAGCTACGACTACGAGCAGTACTTC
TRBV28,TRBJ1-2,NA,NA,CASSWGAYGYTF,TGTGCCAGCAGTTGGGGGGCTTATGGCTACACCTTC
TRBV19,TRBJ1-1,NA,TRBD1,CASSKQGGNTEAFF,TGTGCCAGTAGTAAGCAGGGGGGGAACACTGAAGCTTTCTTT
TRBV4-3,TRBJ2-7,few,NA,CASSQDLRVEQYF,TGCGCCAGCAGCCAAGATCTCCGGGTCGAGCAGTACTTC
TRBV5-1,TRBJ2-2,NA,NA,CASSSVPPRDTGELFF,TGCGCCAGCAGCTCCGTACCCCCGCGGGACACCGGGGAGCTGTTTTTT
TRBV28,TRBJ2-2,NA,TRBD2,CASSFWGGGTGELFF,TGTGCCAGCAGTTTCTGGGGGGGAGGCACCGGGGAGCTGTTTTTT
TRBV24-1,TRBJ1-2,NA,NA,CTTSDPTGLYGYTF,TGTACCACCAGTGACCCGACAGGTCTCTATGGCTACACCTTC
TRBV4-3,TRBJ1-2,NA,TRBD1,CASSQDPGQGANGYTF,TGCGCCAGCAGCCAAGATCCGGGACAGGGGGCTAATGGCTACACCTTC